A few counts support the clone carrying this T cell receptor beta chain. Its specificity is not known. This sample was taken from a study of beta chain features in type 1 diabetes. J was trimmed by 9 bases and V by 4 bases; bases with no gene match: 9. This CDR3 is built from 16 residues. Germline V CDR1 and CDR2: MNHEY, SMNVEV (reference sequence). The entirety of the isolated RNA underwent reverse transcription, so expressed TCRB transcripts were sequenced. TCRdb's copy holds only in-frame clones and misses some; the assay was immunoSEQ multiplex PCR. The table includes under 300,000 clones, about a tenth detected once. Study findings and constraints: In comparison with healthy donors, patients had naive, central memory and Treg TCRB repertoires that appeared more similar. Moderately but significantly shorter TCRB CDR3s were found in Type 1 diabetes patients in all four CD4+ subsets.

The single heparinised draw taken from each donor contained around 100 mL of blood on average. Sequences were obtained from naive CD4+ T cells from blood. The chain couples TRBV27 to TRBJ2-2, with 12 positions matching TRBD2. The receptor was derived from a man aged 25-45 years with type 1 diabetes. DNA for the CDR3: TGTGCCAGCAGTTCCCGACTAGCGGGGGTCGTGTGGGAGCTGTTTTTT. Protein product: CASSSRLAGVVWELFF.